Each of the 9 T cell receptor beta chains below was sequenced from the same sample in a study of OX40 agonist ivuxolimab in advanced cancers. Using immunoSEQ multiplex PCR, the repertoire was profiled, and TCRdb retains in-frame clones only, with some absent. There are 80,000 to 130,000 clones in the sample; roughly nine tenths occur only once, and over 0.3% lies in the top ten. The input for sequencing was CD4+ or CD8+ T cells sorted from blood, taken in a trial of the OX40 agonist ivuxolimab. Source of these receptors: an adult with an advanced solid tumor such as melanoma, head and neck, liver or kidney cancer.

The V gene is TRBV19, the J gene TRBJ2-1; D uncertain. The CDR3 runs 12 residues. Germline CDR1 is LNHDA and CDR2 is SQIVND (reference sequence). Between the trimmed V and J ends, which lost 3 bases and 10 bases, there was a span of 10 bases. The CDR3 coding sequence is TGTGCCAGTAGTATTAGATTTGGGGAGCAGTTCTTC. Protein product: CASSIRFGEQFF.

CDR3 protein: CASSLRGLKGAMNTEAFF. CDR3 bases: TGCGCCAGCAGCTTGAGGGGATTAAAGGGGGCCATGAACACTGAAGCTTTCTTT. V and J are TRBV5-1 and TRBJ1-1; 7 nucleotides line up with TRBD1. The CDR3 is 18 amino acids. Germline CDR1 is SGHRS and CDR2 is YFSETQ. V lost 1 base and J lost 0; bases outside the gene matches: 12.

This clone came up once. CDR3 bases: TGTGCCAGCTCTTACGGTCGGATGGCAGGGTTGTACTTC. This sequence encodes CASSYGRMAGLYF. This chain joins TRBV5-6 and TRBJ2-7; perhaps TRBD1 as D (5 bases). The germline V gene encodes CDR1 SGHDT and CDR2 YYEEEE. Trimming shortened V by 7 bases and J by 12 bases, and 23 bases separated the two germline ends. The CDR3 is made up of 13 amino acids.

The chain couples TRBV6-5 to TRBJ2-7, with 12 bases that match TRBD1. Looked up from germline, CDR1 is MNHEY and CDR2 is SVGAGI. CDR3 length equals 16 residues. V trimming: 2 bases; J trimming: 6 bases; junction bases outside the gene matches: 8. CDR3 nucleotides: TGTGCCAGCAGTTACGGACCGGGACAGGGGGCTGGCGAGCAGTACTTC. Its translation is CASSYGPGQGAGEQYF.

In the case of this clone: The sample has other DNA sequences that encode this CDR3 too. V is TRBV7-8 and J is TRBJ2-1; D ambiguous. This CDR3 region has 11 residues. Germline V lookup: CDR1 SGHVS, CDR2 FQNEAQ. V lost 2 bases and J lost 8, with 4 bases in between. CDR3 sequence: CASSLLDEQFF. In DNA, the CDR3 is TGTGCCAGCAGCTTACTGGATGAGCAGTTCTTC. The full variable domain, rest sourced from reference TRBV7-8 and TRBJ2-1, is GAGVSQSPRYKVAKRGQDVALRCDPISGHVSLFWYQQALGQGPEFLTYFQNEAQLDKSGLPSDRFFAERPEGSVSTLKIQRTQQEDSAVYLCASSLLDEQFFGPGTRLTVL.

V is TRBV6-1 and J is TRBJ2-1; TRBD1 matches 7 bases. There are 14 residues in the CDR3. J lost 6 bases, V lost 5 bases, and 7 bases had no gene match. Germline V CDR1 and CDR2: MNHNS, SASEGT. CDR3 nucleotide sequence: TGTGCCAGCAGTAGACAGGGAGTTGGCAATGAGCAGTTCTTC. Residues: CASSRQGVGNEQFF.

This chain links TRBV18 with TRBJ2-5, with TRBD1 matching 9 bases. The germline V gene encodes CDR1 KGHSH and CDR2 LQKENI. After removal of 3 bases from V and 4 bases from J, the junction contained 3 bases not matched to a gene. The CDR3 loop spans 14 amino acids. CDR3 sequence reads: CASSPRQGVETQYF. CDR3 DNA: TGTGCCAGCTCACCTCGACAGGGGGTAGAGACCCAGTACTTC.

The chain is built from TRBV9 and TRBJ2-3, with 10 positions matching TRBD2. The junction had 5 bases not matched to a gene; V was cut back by 3 bases and J by 1 base. Germline V lookup: CDR1 SGDLS, CDR2 YYNGEE. The CDR3 runs 16 residues. The CDR3 bases are TGTGCCAGCAGCGCCTCAGGGACTAGCGGCACAGATACGCAGTATTTT. Translated, it gives CASSASGTSGTDTQYF.

CDR3: CSATLGSSSTDTQYF. In nucleotides, the CDR3 is TGCAGCGCCACATTAGGCAGTTCTAGCACAGATACGCAGTATTTT. The rearrangement links TRBV29-1 to TRBJ2-3; D call uncertain. The CDR3 loop spans 15 amino acids. CDR1 SQVTM and CDR2 ANQGSEA come from the germline V gene. The germline V and J ends were trimmed by 7 bases and 0 bases, with 17 bases remaining between them.